The rows below give T cell receptor beta chains drawn from one sample of a study of blood T cell repertoires in COVID-19. Profiled with immunoSEQ multiplex PCR; TCRdb holds only in-frame clones, not every one. The sample has about 74,000 clones, 85% to 90% seen once. Sequenced: peripheral blood. These receptors were taken from an elderly woman with active or convalescent COVID-19. Both conserved end residues are part of each CDR3. D genes are given only for firm matches. Part of the rows lack a size; the others show once, few, many or a class for expanded clones.

D gene,V gene,clone size,J gene,CDR3 DNA,CDR3 protein
TRBD1,TRBV4-1,NA,TRBJ1-4,TGCGCCAGCAGCCAAGGGACAGGGGGGGAGGTATTCGGTGAAAAACTGTTTTTT,CASSQGTGGEVFGEKLFF
NA,TRBV12-3/TRBV12-4,NA,TRBJ2-7,TGTGCCAGCAGTTTGGGGCTTTACGACGAGCAGTACTTC,CASSLGLYDEQYF
NA,TRBV24-1,NA,TRBJ2-3,TGTGCCACCAGTGATTTCGCAGATACGCAGTATTTT,CATSDFADTQYF
TRBD1,TRBV4-3,NA,TRBJ2-3,TGCGCCAGCAGCCAGGGACAGGGGGCGCAGTATTTT,CASSQGQGAQYF
NA,TRBV4-1,NA,TRBJ1-2,TGCGCCAGCAGCCAAGAATACAGGTCAGCTAACTATGGCTACACCTTC,CASSQEYRSANYGYTF
NA,TRBV3-1/TRBV3-2,NA,TRBJ2-5,TGTGCCAGCAGCCAAGTGTTGGAGAGGGAGACCCAGTACTTC,CASSQVLERETQYF
TRBD1,TRBV5-1,few,TRBJ2-1,TGCGCCAGCAGCCTCTCCGGACAGGGGAGGAGAAATGAGCAGTTCTTC,CASSLSGQGRRNEQFF
NA,TRBV5-1,NA,TRBJ2-1,TGCGCCAGCAGCTTGGGGGGGCAGCGGGGCAGCTCCTACAATGAGCAGTTCTTC,CASSLGGQRGSSYNEQFF
TRBD1,TRBV20-1,NA,TRBJ2-7,TGCAGTGCTAGTAGTATGGGACAGGGGTACGAGCAGTACTTC,CSASSMGQGYEQYF
TRBD1,TRBV7-9,NA,TRBJ1-1,TGTGCCAGCAGCCCCCGGACAGGGAACACTGAAGCTTTCTTT,CASSPRTGNTEAFF
TRBD2,TRBV10-3,NA,TRBJ2-1,TGTGCCAGCTCTAGCGGGAGCGCCAATGAGCAGTTCTTC,CASSSGSANEQFF
NA,TRBV7-2,NA,TRBJ2-3,TGTGCCAGCAGCCCAAGGGGATCGGGAGTCAGGGATACGCAGTATTTT,CASSPRGSGVRDTQYF
TRBD1,TRBV18,NA,TRBJ2-3,TGTGCCAGCTCACCCGGGACAGGGAGCACAGATACGCAGTATTTT,CASSPGTGSTDTQYF
TRBD2,TRBV9,NA,TRBJ2-1,TGTGCCAGCAGCGTCGCTCCTAGCGGGAGGGGGTACAATGAGCAGTTCTTC,CASSVAPSGRGYNEQFF